This TCR beta chain is from a study of blood T cell repertoires in COVID-19. At the level of the study: Cohort 3 recovery required two negative PCRs, clearance, or symptom resolution. Acute and convalescent COVID-19 specimens originated in the United States, Italy and Spain.

Participants' own reports of clinical history determined their cohort assignment. In the original processing: Counts of nucleated cells, estimated from reference gene primer amplification, were obtained. Measured with immunoSEQ multiplex PCR; TCRdb has only the in-frame clones, and not every one. V, J and clone size are those of that table, while D and trimming were read from the DNA. The table lists about 170,000 clones, roughly 85% of them singletons, with around 20% in the top ten. The CDR3 is 15 residues long. The germline V gene has CDR1 SGHNT and CDR2 YYREEE (reference sequence). The V segment lost 3 bases and the J segment 0 bases; nucleotides outside the gene matches: 4.

This TCR derives from a woman in her 70s in a cohort exposed to, infected with or recovered from COVID-19 (not recorded which). The source material was PBMCs or T cells enriched from blood (not recorded which). The chain carries TRBV5-4 and TRBJ1-2; 8 bases are shared with TRBD1. The CDR3 nucleotides read TGTGCCAGCAGCTCGAGGGACAGGACTAACTATGGCTACACCTTC. Translated, it gives CASSSRDRTNYGYTF.